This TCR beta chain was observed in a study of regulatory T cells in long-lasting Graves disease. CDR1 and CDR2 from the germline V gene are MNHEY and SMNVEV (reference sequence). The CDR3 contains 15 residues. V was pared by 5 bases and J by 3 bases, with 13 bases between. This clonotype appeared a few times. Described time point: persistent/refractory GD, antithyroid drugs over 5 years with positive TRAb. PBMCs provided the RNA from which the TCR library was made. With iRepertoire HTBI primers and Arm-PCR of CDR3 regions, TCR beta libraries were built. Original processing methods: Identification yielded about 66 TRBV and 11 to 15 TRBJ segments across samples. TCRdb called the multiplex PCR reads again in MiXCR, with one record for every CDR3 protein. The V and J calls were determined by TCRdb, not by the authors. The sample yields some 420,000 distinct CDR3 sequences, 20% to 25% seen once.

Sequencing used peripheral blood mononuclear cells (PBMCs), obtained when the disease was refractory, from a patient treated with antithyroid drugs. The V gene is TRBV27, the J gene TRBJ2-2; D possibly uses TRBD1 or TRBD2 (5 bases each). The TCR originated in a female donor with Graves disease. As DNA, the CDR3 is TGTGCCAGCAGTACTTGGGACCCCTACACCGGGGAGCTGTTTTTT. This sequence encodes CASSTWDPYTGELFF.